This TCR beta chain was retrieved from a study of graft-versus-host responses after intestinal transplantation. The method was immunoSEQ multiplex PCR; TCRdb's version includes in-frame clones alone and lacks a portion of them. Among about 24,000 clones listed, roughly 42% were seen once. The V gene lost 1 base and the J gene lost 2 bases, with 18 bases spanning the gap. In germline, CDR1 is KGHSH, CDR2 LQKENI. The CDR3 runs 17 residues. The sample here was alloreactive CD4+ T cells from a mixed lymphocyte reaction culture, taken before intestinal transplant. Subset reported: CFSE-low proliferating T cells sorted from roughly six-day pre-transplant mixed lymphocyte reaction (GvH or HvG direction). J is TRBJ2-7 and V is TRBV18; D uncertain. This clonotype was sampled from a human patient who received an intestinal transplant. CDR3 nucleotide sequence: TGTGCCAGCTCACCACTTCCGCCCGCTGGCACAACCTACGAGCAGTACTTC. As protein: CASSPLPPAGTTYEQYF.